This entry concerns a single TCR beta chain. The antigen is undetermined. Subsets of CD8+ T cells were each sorted in triplicate at 270,000 or so cells apiece. The data belong to a study of CXCR3-negative and CXCR3-positive naive CD8 T cells. Across the study: The TRB read total, around 140 million, broke down to about 1.5 +/- 0.3 million reads per library.

The CDR3 is made up of 14 amino acids. From germline, CDR1 is MDHEN and CDR2 SYDVKM. General study points: In naive cells, CXCR3-negative and CXCR3-positive subsets had similar TRBV-TRBJ usage; memory cells differed. Hydrophobicity of TRB CDR3s was greater in CXCR3-positive naive cells than in CXCR3-negative naive cells.

TRB cDNA was prepared as libraries by UMI-labeled 5' RACE. TCRdb reworked the 5' RACE reads into one entry per CDR3 protein, no DNA. This table holds about 150,000 distinct CDR3 sequences. The sequenced sample was naive CXCR3+ CD8+ T cells from blood. Subset described: CD45RO-CCR7+CD27+CD95- naive CD8+ T cells expressing CXCR3 (TNR3+). The chain recombines TRBV28 with TRBJ2-7. This TCR derives from a human donor in good health. Some clones in this sample may be carry-over from other donors' samples. CDR3 residues: CASSLARERDEQYF.